This T cell receptor (beta chain) is drawn from a study of cytomegalovirus exposure and HLA in healthy donors. Points from the study as a whole: Later on, an analysis showed TCR association rates differing by HLA locus, with DRB1 the most and HLA-C the fewest.

The CDR3 covers 16 residues. The ends lost 4 bases at V and 4 bases at J; junction bases unmatched: 13. Germline V gene lookup returns CDR1 SGHRS and CDR2 YFSETQ. Regarding this clone: The antigen is not known.

It was with 60 Vbeta and 13 Jbeta primers that the PCR ran. Libraries were prepared by immunoSEQ multiplex PCR; TCRdb keeps only in-frame clonotypes and omits some of them. Of 60,000 to 85,000 clones in the sample, more than 75% were seen once. The chain links TRBV5-1 to TRBJ2-5, with 7 bases fitting TRBD2. This clonotype was sampled from a male donor in good health and CMV-seropositive. The sequenced sample was PBMCs. CDR3 nucleotides: TGCGCCAGCAGCCTAGGGGACTACCCGAAGGGAGAGACCCAGTACTTC. Its translation is CASSLGDYPKGETQYF.